The present T cell receptor beta chain was sequenced within a study of blood T cell repertoires in COVID-19. The overall study: Samples taken during acute and convalescent COVID-19 were collected in the United States, Italy and Spain. From T cells, B-cell-depleted T cells, or PBMCs came the material, which was cDNA or gDNA.

The germline CDR1 and CDR2 sequences are MRHNA and SNTAGT. Between the trimmed V and J ends, which lost 6 bases and 7 bases, there was a span of 9 bases. This CDR3 contains 11 residues. This clone appeared a few times. Methods used by the authors: Estimates of nucleated cell counts were drawn from the amplification of reference gene primers. TCRdb keeps only in-frame clones here, not all; method: immunoSEQ multiplex PCR. D and trimming were read from the DNA, whereas the V and J calls and clone size are those reported in that table. The profile covers 250,000 to 300,000 clones, with 65% to 90% appearing a single time and around 3% taken by the ten largest.

This chain connects TRBV6-4 to TRBJ1-1; D ambiguous. This sequence was found in a woman between 55 and 75 years old with active or convalescent COVID-19. The sequencing input was peripheral blood. CDR3 sequence (DNA): TGTGCCAGCAGACAACCAGGTGAAGCTTTCTTT. Translated, it gives CASRQPGEAFF.